Presented here are 15 T cell receptor beta chains from one specimen sequenced in a study of CD8 T cells in ankylosing spondylitis. TCRdb fed the 5' RACE reads into MiXCR, producing one record per CDR3 protein. This repertoire shows around 130,000 distinct CDR3 sequences, around 7% found once; its top ten account for 9% to 15%. The sequenced sample was blood, either unsorted or a sorted T cell fraction (not recorded which). These receptors were obtained from a male donor with ankylosing spondylitis or in good health (not recorded which).

This clonotype was counted ten times or more. J is TRBJ2-3 and V is TRBV9, with 7 bases identical to TRBD1. Germline-derived CDR1 and CDR2 are SGDLS and YYNGEE. The CDR3 totals 15 residues. J gave up 4 bases and V 1 base, and 6 bases lay outside the gene matches. The CDR3 loop is CASSVRPGGADTQYF. For the CDR3, the DNA is TGTGCCAGCAGCGTAAGGCCAGGGGGTGCAGATACGCAGTATTTT. The entire variable domain, with the rest obtained from reference TRBV9 and TRBJ2-3, is as follows: DSGVTQTPKHLITATGQRVTLRCSPRSGDLSVYWYQQSLDQGLQFLIQYYNGEERAKGNILERFSAQQFPDLHSELNLSSLELGDSALYFCASSVRPGGADTQYFGPGTRLTVL.

This clonotype came up many times. CDR3 coding DNA: TGTGCCAGTAGTCCCGGGCTCTCTGGAAACACCATATATTTT. It yields the protein CASSPGLSGNTIYF. The chain links TRBV7-9 to TRBJ1-3; D gene uncertain. Germline CDR1 is SEHNR and CDR2 is FQNEAQ (reference sequence). Trimming removed 9 bases at V and 0 bases at J, with 12 bases between. The CDR3 totals 14 residues.

This clonotype showed up many times. This chain uses TRBV12-3 or TRBV12-4 with TRBJ2-7; possible D gene TRBD2, 5 bases. CDR3 length equals 13 residues. Trimming removed 5 bases at V and 0 bases at J, with 8 bases between. The CDR3 coding sequence is TGTGCCAGCAGTCTTAGCGTCTCCTACGAGCAGTACTTC. Protein product: CASSLSVSYEQYF.

This clonotype has ten or more counts. This chain links TRBV5-1 with TRBJ2-7, with 13 bases fitting TRBD2. V was clipped by 5 bases and J by 2 bases; unmatched bases: 4. Germline V CDR1 and CDR2: SGHRS, YFSETQ. The CDR3 has 15 amino acids. CDR3 nucleotides: TGCGCCAGCAGGCCTGGACTAGCGGGGGCCTACGAGCAGTACTTC. Its translation: CASRPGLAGAYEQYF.

This clonotype was counted many times. The V gene is TRBV7-9, the J gene TRBJ2-3; 7 bases line up with TRBD1. Germline V gene sequence: CDR1 SEHNR, CDR2 FQNEAQ (reference sequence). Trimming at V came to 8 bases and at J to 2 bases, leaving 1 base not matched to a gene. The CDR3 loop spans 12 amino acids. CDR3 DNA sequence: TGTGCCAGCGACAGGGTCACAGATACGCAGTATTTT. Encoded protein: CASDRVTDTQYF.

There are a few counts of this clonotype. V is TRBV9 and J is TRBJ2-2, with D possibly TRBD1 on 6 matching bases. The length of the CDR3 is 16 residues. Germline lookup yields CDR1 SGDLS and CDR2 YYNGEE. Trimming shortened V by 4 bases and J by 4 bases, and 17 bases separated the two germline ends. The CDR3 sequence is CASSPPDRIGTGELFF. Here the CDR3 DNA reads TGTGCCAGCAGCCCGCCAGACAGGATTGGCACCGGGGAGCTGTTTTTT.

This clonotype has only a few counts. The chain combines TRBV7-9 with TRBJ2-7; D is unresolved. The CDR3 is 14 residues long. V was shortened by 5 bases and J by 5 bases, with 16 bases between the two germline ends. Germline V gene sequence: CDR1 SEHNR, CDR2 FQNEAQ (reference sequence). CDR3 coding DNA: TGTGCCAGCAGCCCCAGAGGCAGGTCGAACGAGCAGTACTTC. Protein sequence: CASSPRGRSNEQYF.

This clonotype occurred many times. The rearrangement uses TRBV28 and TRBJ2-2, with 10 bases lining up with TRBD2. Germline V gene sequence: CDR1 MDHEN, CDR2 SYDVKM. V was pared by 3 bases and J by 3 bases, with 4 bases of the junction left unmatched. The CDR3 has 16 residues. The CDR3 nucleotides read TGTGCCAGCAGTTTCGCTAGCGGGAGAGACACCGGGGAGCTGTTTTTT. Amino acids: CASSFASGRDTGELFF.

This clonotype was seen at least ten times. In DNA, the CDR3 is TGTGCCAGCAGATCGGGAGTCTACGAGCAGTACTTC. It yields the protein CASRSGVYEQYF. This sequence joins TRBV28 and TRBJ2-7; perhaps TRBD2 as D (6 bases). The germline gives CDR1 MDHEN, CDR2 SYDVKM. This CDR3 has 12 residues. The ends were cut back, 6 bases at V and 3 bases at J, with 9 bases in the middle.

This clonotype was counted many times. V usage is TRBV7-2 and J usage is TRBJ2-3; D possibly corresponds to TRBD2 (5 bases). V was clipped by 5 bases and J by 4 bases, with 13 bases between them. The length of the CDR3 is 14 residues. Germline assignment: CDR1 SGHTA and CDR2 FQGNSA. The CDR3 DNA is TGTGCCAGCAGCCTAATTCTAGCCGCAGATACGCAGTATTTT. Residues: CASSLILAADTQYF.

This clonotype was seen repeatedly, ten times or more. The CDR3 loop reads CSARGNGRLNSPLHF. The DNA of the CDR3 is TGCAGTGCTAGAGGGAACGGCAGACTTAATTCACCCCTCCACTTT. The chain employs TRBV20-1 and TRBJ1-6; D is unclear. Germline V gene lookup returns CDR1 DFQATT and CDR2 SNEGSKA (reference sequence). V lost 1 base and J 6 bases, leaving 13 bases between the germline ends. This CDR3 is built from 15 residues.

Ten or more counts support this clonotype. The chain couples TRBV5-1 to TRBJ2-7; 9 bases line up with TRBD1. Germline CDR1 SGHRS, CDR2 YFSETQ. The CDR3 sequence is 14 residues long. J gave up 4 bases and V 4 bases, and 6 bases lay outside the gene matches. CDR3 loop: CASSPGTGFYEQYF. CDR3 DNA sequence: TGCGCCAGCAGCCCGGGGACAGGGTTTTACGAGCAGTACTTC.

This clonotype was recorded many times. The chain combines TRBV7-2 with TRBJ1-1; D is ambiguous. V was pared by 5 bases and J by 11 bases, with 18 bases between. The germline CDR1 and CDR2 sequences are SGHTA and FQGNSA. The CDR3 spans 13 residues. CDR3 sequence (DNA): TGTGCCAGCAGCACCCCAGCGGCCATTGGGGCTTTCTTT. Translating it yields CASSTPAAIGAFF.

This clonotype was detected a few times. The chain carries TRBV5-1 and TRBJ1-1, with D hard to call. The ends were cut back, 3 bases at V and 6 bases at J, with 21 bases in the middle. From germline, CDR1 is SGHRS and CDR2 YFSETQ. The CDR3 consists of 16 residues. The CDR3 here is CASSSEASGLWAEAFF. The CDR3, as DNA: TGCGCCAGCAGCTCTGAGGCGTCCGGGCTGTGGGCTGAAGCTTTCTTT. The full variable domain, rest sourced from reference TRBV5-1 and TRBJ1-1, is KAGVTQTPRYLIKTRGQQVTLSCSPISGHRSVSWYQQTPGQGLQFLFEYFSETQRNKGNFPGRFSGRQFSNSRSEMNVSTLELGDSALYLCASSSEASGLWAEAFFGQGTRLTVV.

V gene TRBV19 combines with J gene TRBJ2-7, with a possible D match to TRBD2 (7 bases). This CDR3 has 14 residues. Germline values: CDR1 LNHDA, CDR2 SQIVND (reference sequence). V lost 6 bases and J 7 bases, leaving 19 bases between the germline ends. CDR3 loop: CASRDPGQAGEQYF. CDR3 nucleotide sequence: TGTGCCAGTAGAGACCCGGGACAAGCGGGAGAGCAGTACTTC.